The TCR beta chain described here comes from a study of cytomegalovirus exposure and HLA in healthy donors. Study findings and constraints: A later analysis by the authors found several of the most significant clusters apparently linked to common viral pathogens. Among TCR beta chains, those listed as cytomegalovirus-associated numbered some 170.

This CDR3 is 18 amino acids long. CDR1 is SGHDT, CDR2 YYEEEE, per germline. J gave up 3 bases and V 4 bases, and 15 bases lay outside the gene matches. Remarks on this clone: The antigen is not known.

The PCR employed 60 Vbeta primers together with 13 Jbeta primers. Sequencing used immunoSEQ multiplex PCR; TCRdb keeps in-frame clones, though not all of them. Among 140,000 to 150,000 clones listed, roughly 70% were seen once. Sampled while nominally healthy, donors likely had unrecorded immune exposures. Sequenced sample: PBMCs. The V and J genes are TRBV5-6 and TRBJ1-4; 7 positions agree with TRBD1. The receptor was isolated from a man aged 30 to 39 in good health and CMV-seronegative. CDR3 in DNA: TGTGCCAGCAGCCAACGGACAGGTGGGGGTGGTGCTAATGAAAAACTGTTTTTT. Residues: CASSQRTGGGGANEKLFF.